The entry below describes one TCR beta chain. Antigen specificity is unknown. The data stem from a study of Ad26.COV2.S vaccination and SARS-CoV-2 variants. Overall study findings and caveats: Placebo recipients had lower spike-specific TCR breadth than vaccine recipients.

The treatment was: roughly 20 received Ad26.COV2.S at low or high dose, single or two shots; 5 received placebo; per-sample allocation not given. Samples analyzed were those drawn on day 63 after the first vaccine or placebo injection. Assay: immunoSEQ multiplex PCR; the TCRdb copy retains only in-frame clones and omits some. Found here are fewer than 400,000 clones, 89% of them singletons; the top ten hold under 2%. The source material was peripheral blood, sampled in a trial of Ad26.COV2.S vaccine versus placebo. The TCR sequence derives from a person aged 18-65 years who received the Ad26.COV2.S COVID-19 vaccine or a placebo.

CDR3 bases: TGTGCCAGCAGGAGACTAGCGGGCACGAGCACAAACCAAGAGACCCAGTACTTC. Amino acids: CASRRLAGTSTNQETQYF. The chain carries TRBV27 and TRBJ2-5; TRBD2 aligns across 10 bases. This CDR3 has 18 residues. V shed 6 bases, J shed 0 bases, and the junction held 13 bases outside the gene matches. Germline V gene sequence: CDR1 MNHEY, CDR2 SMNVEV (reference sequence).